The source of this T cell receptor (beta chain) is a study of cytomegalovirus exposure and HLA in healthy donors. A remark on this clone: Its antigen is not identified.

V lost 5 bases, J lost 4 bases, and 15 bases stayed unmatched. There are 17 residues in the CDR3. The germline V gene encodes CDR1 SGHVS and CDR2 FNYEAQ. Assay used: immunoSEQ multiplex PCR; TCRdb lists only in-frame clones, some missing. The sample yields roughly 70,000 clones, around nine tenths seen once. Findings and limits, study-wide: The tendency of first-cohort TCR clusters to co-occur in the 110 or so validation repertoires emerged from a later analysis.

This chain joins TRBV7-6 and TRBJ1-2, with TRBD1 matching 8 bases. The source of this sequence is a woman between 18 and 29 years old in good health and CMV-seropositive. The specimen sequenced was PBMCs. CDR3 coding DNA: TGTGCCAGCAGCAAAGGACAGGGTTGGGACTTTTTCTATGGCTACACCTTC. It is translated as CASSKGQGWDFFYGYTF.